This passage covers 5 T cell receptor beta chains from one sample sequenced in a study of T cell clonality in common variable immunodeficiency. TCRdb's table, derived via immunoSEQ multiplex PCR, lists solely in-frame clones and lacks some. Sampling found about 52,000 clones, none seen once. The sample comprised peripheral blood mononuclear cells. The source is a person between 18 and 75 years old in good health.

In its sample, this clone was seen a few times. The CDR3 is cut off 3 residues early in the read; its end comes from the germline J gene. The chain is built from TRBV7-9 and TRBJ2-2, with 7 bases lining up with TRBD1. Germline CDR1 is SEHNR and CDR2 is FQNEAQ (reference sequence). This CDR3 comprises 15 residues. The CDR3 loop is CASSLPGQSRSPLFF. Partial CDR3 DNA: TGTGCCAGCAGTTTACCGGGACAGAGCCGTTCACCG.

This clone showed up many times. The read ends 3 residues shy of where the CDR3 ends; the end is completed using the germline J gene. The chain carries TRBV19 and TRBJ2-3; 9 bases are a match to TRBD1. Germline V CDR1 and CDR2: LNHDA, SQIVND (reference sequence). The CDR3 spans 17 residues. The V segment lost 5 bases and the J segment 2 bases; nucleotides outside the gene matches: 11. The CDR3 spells CASSETGQGVLTDTQYF. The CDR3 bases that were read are TGTGCCAGTAGTGAAACGGGACAGGGTGTTCTCACAGATACG.

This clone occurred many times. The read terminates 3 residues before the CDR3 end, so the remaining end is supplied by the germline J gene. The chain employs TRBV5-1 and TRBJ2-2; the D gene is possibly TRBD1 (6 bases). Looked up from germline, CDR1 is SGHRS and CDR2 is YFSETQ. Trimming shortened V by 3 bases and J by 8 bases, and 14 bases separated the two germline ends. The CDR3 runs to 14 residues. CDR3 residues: CASSWGQSAGELFF. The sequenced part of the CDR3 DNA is TGCGCCAGCAGCTGGGGACAATCAGCTGGGGAG.

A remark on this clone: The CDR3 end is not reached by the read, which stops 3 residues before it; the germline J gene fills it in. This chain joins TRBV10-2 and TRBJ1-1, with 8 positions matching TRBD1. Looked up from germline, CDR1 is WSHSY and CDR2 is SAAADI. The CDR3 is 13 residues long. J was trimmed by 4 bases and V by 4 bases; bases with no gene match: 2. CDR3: CASSGTGTTEAFF. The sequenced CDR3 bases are TGCGCCAGCAGTGGGACAGGGACCACTGAA.

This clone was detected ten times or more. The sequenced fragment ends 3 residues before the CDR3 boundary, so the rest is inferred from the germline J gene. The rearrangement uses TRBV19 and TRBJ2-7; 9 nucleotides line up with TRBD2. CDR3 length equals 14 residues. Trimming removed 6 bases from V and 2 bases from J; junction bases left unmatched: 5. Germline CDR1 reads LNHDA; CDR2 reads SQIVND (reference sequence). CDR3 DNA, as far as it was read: TGTGCCAGTAGAAATAGCGGGGGAACCTACGAG. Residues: CASRNSGGTYE. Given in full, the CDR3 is CASRNSGGTYEQYF.